The T cell receptor beta chain described here comes from a study of control samples from healthy donors and cancer patients. Germline CDR1 and CDR2: MNHEY and SVGEGT. The V and J ends lost 7 bases and 3 bases, in that order; junction bases with no gene match: 8. There are 14 residues in the CDR3. This table comes from immunoSEQ multiplex PCR, and its TCRdb copy is limited to in-frame clones, with some not included. The sample consists of about 160,000 clones, roughly 89% of them appearing once. This clonotype was obtained from a young man in good health. Specimen: blood. V gene TRBV6-2 or TRBV6-3 combines with J gene TRBJ1-2, with 7 bases aligning to TRBD1. The CDR3 DNA follows: TGTGCCAGCACCCCTGGGCAGGGGGACTATGGCTACACCTTC. Its translation: CASTPGQGDYGYTF.